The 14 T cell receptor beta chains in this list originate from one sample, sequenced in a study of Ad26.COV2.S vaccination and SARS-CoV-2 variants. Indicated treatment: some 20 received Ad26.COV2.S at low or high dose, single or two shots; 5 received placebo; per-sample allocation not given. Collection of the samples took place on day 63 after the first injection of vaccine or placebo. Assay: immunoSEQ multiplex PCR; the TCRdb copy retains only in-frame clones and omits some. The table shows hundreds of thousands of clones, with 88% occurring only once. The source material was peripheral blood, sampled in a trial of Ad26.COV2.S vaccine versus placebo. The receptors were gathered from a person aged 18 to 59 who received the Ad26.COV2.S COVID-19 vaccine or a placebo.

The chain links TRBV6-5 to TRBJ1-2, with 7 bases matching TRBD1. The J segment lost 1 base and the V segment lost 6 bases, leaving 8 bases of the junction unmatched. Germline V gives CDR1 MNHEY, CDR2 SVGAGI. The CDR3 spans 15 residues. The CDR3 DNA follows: TGTGCCAGCAGGAAAGGAGGGGGCGTTAACTATGGCTACACCTTC. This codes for CASRKGGGVNYGYTF.

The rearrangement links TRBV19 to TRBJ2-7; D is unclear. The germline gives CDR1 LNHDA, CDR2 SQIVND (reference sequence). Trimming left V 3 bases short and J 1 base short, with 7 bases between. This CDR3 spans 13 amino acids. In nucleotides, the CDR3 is TGTGCCAGTAGTATCGGGTTTTCCTACGAGCAGTACTTC. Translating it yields CASSIGFSYEQYF. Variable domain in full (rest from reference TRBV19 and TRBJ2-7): DGGITQSPKYLFRKEGQNVTLSCEQNLNHDAMYWYRQDPGQGLRLIYYSQIVNDFQKGDIAEGYSVSREKKESFPLTVTSAQKNPTAFYLCASSIGFSYEQYFGPGTRLTVT.

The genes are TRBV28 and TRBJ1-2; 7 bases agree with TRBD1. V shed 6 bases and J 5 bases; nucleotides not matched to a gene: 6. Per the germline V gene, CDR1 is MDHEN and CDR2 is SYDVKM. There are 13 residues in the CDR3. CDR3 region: CASRTGRTYGYTF. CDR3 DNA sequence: TGTGCCAGCAGGACAGGGAGGACTTATGGCTACACCTTC.

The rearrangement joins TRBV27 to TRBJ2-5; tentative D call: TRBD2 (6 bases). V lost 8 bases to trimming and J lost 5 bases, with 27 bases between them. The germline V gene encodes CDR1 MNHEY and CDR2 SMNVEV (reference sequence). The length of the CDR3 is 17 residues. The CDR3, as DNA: TGTGCCAGCTCCCCTGGGCATTCCGTCCGGGGGTTTGAGACCCAGTACTTC. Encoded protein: CASSPGHSVRGFETQYF.

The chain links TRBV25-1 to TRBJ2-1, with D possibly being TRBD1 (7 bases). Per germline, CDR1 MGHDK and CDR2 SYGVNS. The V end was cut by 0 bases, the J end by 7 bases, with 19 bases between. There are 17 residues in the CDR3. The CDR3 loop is CASSEYRGRGVLNEQFF. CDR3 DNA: TGTGCCAGCAGTGAATATCGCGGCAGGGGGGTTTTAAATGAGCAGTTCTTC.

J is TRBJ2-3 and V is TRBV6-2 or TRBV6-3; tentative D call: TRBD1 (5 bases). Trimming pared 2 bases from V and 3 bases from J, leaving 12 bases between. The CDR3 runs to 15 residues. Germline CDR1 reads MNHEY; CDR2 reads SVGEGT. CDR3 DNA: TGTGCCAGCAGTTACGGTTCAGGGCCTACAGATACGCAGTATTTT. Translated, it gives CASSYGSGPTDTQYF.

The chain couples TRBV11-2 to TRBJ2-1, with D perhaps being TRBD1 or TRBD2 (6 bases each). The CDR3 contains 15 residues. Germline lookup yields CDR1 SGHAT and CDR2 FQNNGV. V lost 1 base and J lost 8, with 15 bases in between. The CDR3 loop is CASSLVGTSGDEQFF. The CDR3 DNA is TGTGCCAGCAGCTTAGTCGGGACATCGGGGGATGAGCAGTTCTTC.

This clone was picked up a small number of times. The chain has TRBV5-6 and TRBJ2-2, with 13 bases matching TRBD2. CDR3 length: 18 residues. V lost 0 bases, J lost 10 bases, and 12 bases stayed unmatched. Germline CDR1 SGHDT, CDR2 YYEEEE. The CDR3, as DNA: TGTGCCAGCAGCTTGGTCCGGGGGCTCGGACTAGCGGGAGAGGAGCTGTTTTTT. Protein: CASSLVRGLGLAGEELFF.

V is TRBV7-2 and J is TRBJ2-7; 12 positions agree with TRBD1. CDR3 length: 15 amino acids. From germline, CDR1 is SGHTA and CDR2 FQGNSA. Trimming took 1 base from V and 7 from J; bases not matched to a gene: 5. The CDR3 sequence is CASSLEGQGADEQYF. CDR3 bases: TGTGCCAGCAGCTTAGAGGGACAGGGGGCGGATGAGCAGTACTTC. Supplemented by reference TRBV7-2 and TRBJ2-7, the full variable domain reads GAGVSQSPSNKVTEKGKDVELRCDPISGHTALYWYRQSLGQGLEFLIYFQGNSAPDKSGLPSDRFSAERTGGSVSTLTIQRTQQEDSAVYLCASSLEGQGADEQYFGPGTRLTVT.

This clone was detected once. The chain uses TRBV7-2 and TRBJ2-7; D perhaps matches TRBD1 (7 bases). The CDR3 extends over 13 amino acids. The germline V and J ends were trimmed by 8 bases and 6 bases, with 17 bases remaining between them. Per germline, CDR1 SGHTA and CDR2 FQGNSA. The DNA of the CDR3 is TGTGCCAGCCGGAAGCGACAGGGAGGCGAGCAGTACTTC. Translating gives CASRKRQGGEQYF.

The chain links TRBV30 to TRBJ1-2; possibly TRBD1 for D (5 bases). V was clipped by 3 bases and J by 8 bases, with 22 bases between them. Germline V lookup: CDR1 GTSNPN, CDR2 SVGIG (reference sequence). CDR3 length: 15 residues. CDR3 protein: CAWREGLRGLGGYTF. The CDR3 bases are TGTGCCTGGAGGGAAGGCTTGAGGGGATTGGGGGGCTACACCTTC.

The CDR3, as DNA: TGTGCCAGCAGTGTCGAGGGGGCGGGTGGCTACACCTTC. Amino acids: CASSVEGAGGYTF. This chain connects TRBV6-4 to TRBJ1-2; 7 positions match TRBD1. V was pared by 4 bases and J by 7 bases, with 6 bases of the junction left unmatched. The CDR3 contains 13 residues. Germline assignment: CDR1 MRHNA and CDR2 SNTAGT.

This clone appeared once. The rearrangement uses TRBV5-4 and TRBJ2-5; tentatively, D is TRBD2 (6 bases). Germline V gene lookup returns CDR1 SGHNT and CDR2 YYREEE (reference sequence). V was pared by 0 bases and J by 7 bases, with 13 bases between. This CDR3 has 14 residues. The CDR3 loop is CASSLVGRDGTQYF. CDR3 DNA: TGTGCCAGCAGCTTGGTAGGGCGGGACGGGACCCAGTACTTC. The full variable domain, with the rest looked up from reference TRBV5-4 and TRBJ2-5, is ETGVTQSPTHLIKTRGQQVTLRCSSQSGHNTVSWYQQALGQGPQFIFQYYREEENGRGNFPPRFSGLQFPNYSSELNVNALELDDSALYLCASSLVGRDGTQYFGPGTRLLVL.

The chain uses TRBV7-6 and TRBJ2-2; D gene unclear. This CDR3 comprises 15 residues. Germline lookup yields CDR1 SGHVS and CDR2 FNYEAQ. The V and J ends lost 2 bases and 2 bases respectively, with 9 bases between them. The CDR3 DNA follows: TGTGCCAGCAGCTTAAATGGCGGTAACACCGGGGAGCTGTTTTTT. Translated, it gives CASSLNGGNTGELFF.